This TCR beta chain was captured in a study of blood T cells in healthy people across ages. PCR was performed a second time for about 7 to 11 cycles using a sample-barcoded 5' primer and a J-beta primer mix. Researchers report that a template-switch adaptor with 12 random nucleotides tagged each cDNA molecule. One entry per CDR3 protein results from TCRdb running MiXCR on the 5' RACE reads. The sample lists 550,000 to 750,000 distinct CDR3 sequences; roughly 20% were seen once. Germline CDR1 is MNHEY and CDR2 is SVGEGT. The CDR3 sequence is 16 residues long. Deletions cut 5 bases from V and 1 base from J, with 14 bases between. Findings of the study overall: The unsorted PBMCs prevented any conclusive comparison of naive versus antigen-experienced cells. It was held that diversity estimates obtained from one million T cells represented underestimates.

Comment on this clonotype: Its antigen remains unknown.

The gene calls are TRBV6-2 or TRBV6-3 and TRBJ2-2, with D maybe TRBD1 (5 bases). Sequencing was carried out using blood. The sequence was collected from a man in his 70s in good health. This chain's CDR3 is CASSILGTGNTGELFF. The CDR3, as DNA: TGTGCCAGCAGTATACTCGGTACAGGGAACACCGGGGAGCTGTTTTTT.